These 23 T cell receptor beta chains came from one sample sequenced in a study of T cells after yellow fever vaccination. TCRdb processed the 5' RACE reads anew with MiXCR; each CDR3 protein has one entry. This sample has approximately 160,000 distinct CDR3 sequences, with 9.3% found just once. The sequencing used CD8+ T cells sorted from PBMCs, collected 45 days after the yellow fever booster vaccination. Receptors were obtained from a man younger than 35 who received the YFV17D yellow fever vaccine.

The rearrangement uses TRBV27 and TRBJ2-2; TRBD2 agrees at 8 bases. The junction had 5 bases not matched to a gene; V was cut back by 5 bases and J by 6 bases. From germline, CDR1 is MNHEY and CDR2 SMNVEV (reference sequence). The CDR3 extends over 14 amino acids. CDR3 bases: TGTGCCAGCAGTACTTTCGGGGGGGCCGGGGAGCTGTTTTTT. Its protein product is CASSTFGGAGELFF.

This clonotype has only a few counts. The CDR3 DNA reads TGTGCCGCCCGTGGCAGGGACAATGAGCAGTTCTTC. It codes for CAARGRDNEQFF. The rearrangement joins TRBV30 to TRBJ2-1; a possible D gene is TRBD1 (5 bases). Germline CDR1 is GTSNPN and CDR2 is SVGIG (reference sequence). The CDR3 has 12 amino acids. V was shortened by 8 bases and J by 5 bases, with 13 bases between the two germline ends.

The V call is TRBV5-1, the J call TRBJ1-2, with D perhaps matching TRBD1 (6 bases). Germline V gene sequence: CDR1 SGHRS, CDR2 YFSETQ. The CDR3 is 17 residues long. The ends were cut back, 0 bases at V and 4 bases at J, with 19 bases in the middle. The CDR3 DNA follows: TGCGCCAGCAGCTTGGAGCCAGGGGACTCGGAGGGCTATGGCTACACCTTC. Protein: CASSLEPGDSEGYGYTF.

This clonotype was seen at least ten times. CDR3 region: CASSPGQGASTDTQYF. The DNA for the CDR3 is TGTGCCAGCAGCCCCGGACAGGGGGCTAGCACAGATACGCAGTATTTT. V and J are TRBV7-9 and TRBJ2-3; 11 bases fit TRBD1. The CDR3 totals 16 residues. The ends lost 5 bases at V and 0 bases at J; junction bases unmatched: 4. Germline V gene sequence: CDR1 SEHNR, CDR2 FQNEAQ (reference sequence). The entire variable domain, with the rest obtained from reference TRBV7-9 and TRBJ2-3, is as follows: DTGVSQNPRHKITKRGQNVTFRCDPISEHNRLYWYRQTLGQGPEFLTYFQNEAQLEKSRLLSDRFSAERPKGSFSTLEIQRTEQGDSAMYLCASSPGQGASTDTQYFGPGTRLTVL.

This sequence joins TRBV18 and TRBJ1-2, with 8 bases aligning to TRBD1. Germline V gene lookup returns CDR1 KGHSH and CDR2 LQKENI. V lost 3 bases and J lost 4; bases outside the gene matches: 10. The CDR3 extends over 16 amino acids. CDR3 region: CASSPAPGQDLYGYTF. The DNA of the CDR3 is TGTGCCAGCTCACCGGCTCCGGGACAGGACCTCTATGGCTACACCTTC.

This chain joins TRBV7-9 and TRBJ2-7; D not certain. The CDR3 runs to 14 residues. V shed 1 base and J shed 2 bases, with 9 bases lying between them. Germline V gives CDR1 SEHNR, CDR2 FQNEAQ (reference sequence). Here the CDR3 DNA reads TGTGCCAGCAGCTTAGAGGGCAGGCCCTACGAGCAGTACGTC. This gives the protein CASSLEGRPYEQYV.

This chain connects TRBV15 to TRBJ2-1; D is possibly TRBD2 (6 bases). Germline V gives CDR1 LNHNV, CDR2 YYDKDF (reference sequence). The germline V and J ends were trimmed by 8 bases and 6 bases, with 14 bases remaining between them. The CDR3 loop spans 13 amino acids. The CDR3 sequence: CATQEGRSNEQFF. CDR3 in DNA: TGTGCCACCCAGGAGGGGCGGAGCAATGAGCAGTTCTTC.

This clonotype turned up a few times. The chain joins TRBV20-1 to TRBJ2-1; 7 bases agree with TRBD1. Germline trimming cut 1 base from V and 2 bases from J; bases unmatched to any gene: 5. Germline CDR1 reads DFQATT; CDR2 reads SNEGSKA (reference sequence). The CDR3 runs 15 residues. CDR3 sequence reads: CSARVQDRPYNEQFF. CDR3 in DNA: TGCAGTGCTAGAGTCCAGGACAGGCCCTACAATGAGCAGTTCTTC.

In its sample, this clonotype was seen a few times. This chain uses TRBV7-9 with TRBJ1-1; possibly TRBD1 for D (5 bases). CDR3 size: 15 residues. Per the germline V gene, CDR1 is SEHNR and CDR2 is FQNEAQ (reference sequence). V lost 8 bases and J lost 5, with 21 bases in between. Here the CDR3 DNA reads TGTGCCAGCGTTAGTAAACAGGCGATAGGAACTGAAGCTTTCTTT. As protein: CASVSKQAIGTEAFF.

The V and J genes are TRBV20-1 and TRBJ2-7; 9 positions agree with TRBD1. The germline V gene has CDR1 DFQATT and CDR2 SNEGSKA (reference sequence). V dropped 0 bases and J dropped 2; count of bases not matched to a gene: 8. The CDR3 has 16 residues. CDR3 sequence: CSARDREDRGTYEQYF. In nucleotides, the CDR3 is TGCAGTGCTAGAGATAGAGAGGACAGGGGCACCTACGAGCAGTACTTC.

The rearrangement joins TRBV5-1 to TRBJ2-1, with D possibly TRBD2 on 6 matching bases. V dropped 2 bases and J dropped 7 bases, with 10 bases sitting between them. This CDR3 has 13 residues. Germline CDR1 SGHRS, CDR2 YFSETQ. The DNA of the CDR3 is TGCGCCAGCAGCTTCACGGGGGTGAATGAGCAGTTCTTC. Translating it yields CASSFTGVNEQFF.

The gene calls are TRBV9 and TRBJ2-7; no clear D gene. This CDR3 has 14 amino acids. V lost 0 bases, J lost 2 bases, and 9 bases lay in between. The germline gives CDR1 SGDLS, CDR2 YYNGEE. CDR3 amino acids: CASSVGVGPYEQYF. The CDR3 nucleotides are TGTGCCAGCAGCGTAGGGGTCGGCCCCTACGAGCAGTACTTC.

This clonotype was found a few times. The CDR3 is CASSLEMDRGHYEQYV. The CDR3, as DNA: TGTGCCAGCAGCTTAGAAATGGACAGGGGGCACTACGAGCAGTACGTC. The V and J genes are TRBV11-2 and TRBJ2-7, with TRBD1 identical over 11 bases. The CDR3 consists of 16 residues. Germline CDR1 is SGHAT and CDR2 is FQNNGV. The V and J ends lost 0 bases and 3 bases, in that order; junction bases with no gene match: 4.

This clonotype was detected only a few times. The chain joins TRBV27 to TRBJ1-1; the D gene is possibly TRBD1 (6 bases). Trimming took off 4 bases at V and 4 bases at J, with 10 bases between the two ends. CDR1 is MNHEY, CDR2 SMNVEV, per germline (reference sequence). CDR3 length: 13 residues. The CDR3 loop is CASSYRGSTEAFF. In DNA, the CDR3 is TGTGCCAGCAGTTATAGGGGGTCCACTGAAGCTTTCTTT.

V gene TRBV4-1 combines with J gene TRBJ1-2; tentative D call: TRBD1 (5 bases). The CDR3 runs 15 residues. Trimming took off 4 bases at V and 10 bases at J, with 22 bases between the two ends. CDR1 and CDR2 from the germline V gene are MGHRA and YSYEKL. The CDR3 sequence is CASSRSDWGSDDYTF. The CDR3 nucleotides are TGCGCCAGCAGCCGTTCCGATTGGGGGTCGGATGACTACACCTTC.

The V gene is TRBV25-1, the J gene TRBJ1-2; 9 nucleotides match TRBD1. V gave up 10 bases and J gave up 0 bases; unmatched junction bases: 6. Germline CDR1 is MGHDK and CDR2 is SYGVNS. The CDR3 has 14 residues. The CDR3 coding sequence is TGTGCCACCATTGGACAGGGGTCTAACTATGGCTACACCTTC. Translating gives CATIGQGSNYGYTF.

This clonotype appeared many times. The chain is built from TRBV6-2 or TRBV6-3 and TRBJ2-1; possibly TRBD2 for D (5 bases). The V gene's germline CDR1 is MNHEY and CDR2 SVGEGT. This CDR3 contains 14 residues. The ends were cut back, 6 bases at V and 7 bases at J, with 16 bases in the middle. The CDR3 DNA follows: TGTGCCAGCAGGGACTCTAAGGTAGGGAATGAGCAGTTCTTC. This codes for CASRDSKVGNEQFF.

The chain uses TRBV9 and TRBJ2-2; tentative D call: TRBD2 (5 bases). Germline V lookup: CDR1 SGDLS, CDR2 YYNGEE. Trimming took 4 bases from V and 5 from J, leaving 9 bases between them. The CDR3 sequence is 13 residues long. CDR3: CASSHGGTGELFF. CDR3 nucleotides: TGTGCCAGCAGCCACGGCGGGACCGGGGAGCTGTTTTTT.

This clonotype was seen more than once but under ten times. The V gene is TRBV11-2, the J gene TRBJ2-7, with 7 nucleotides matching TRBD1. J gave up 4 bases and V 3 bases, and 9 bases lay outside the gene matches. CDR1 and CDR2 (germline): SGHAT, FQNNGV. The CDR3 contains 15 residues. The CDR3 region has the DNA TGTGCCAGCAGCTTGTCCCGGGACAGACTGTACGAGCAGTACTTC. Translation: CASSLSRDRLYEQYF.

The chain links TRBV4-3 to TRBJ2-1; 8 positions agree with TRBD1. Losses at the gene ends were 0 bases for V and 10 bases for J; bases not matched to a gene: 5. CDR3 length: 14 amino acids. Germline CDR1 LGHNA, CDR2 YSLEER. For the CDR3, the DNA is TGCGCCAGCAGCCAAGAGACAGGGGTGTTCGAGCAGTTCTTC. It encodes CASSQETGVFEQFF.

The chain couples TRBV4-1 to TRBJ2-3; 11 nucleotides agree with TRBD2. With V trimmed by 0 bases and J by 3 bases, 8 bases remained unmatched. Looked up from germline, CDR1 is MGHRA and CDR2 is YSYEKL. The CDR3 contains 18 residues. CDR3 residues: CASSQDPLVAGGTDTQYF. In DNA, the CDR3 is TGCGCCAGCAGCCAAGATCCCCTCGTAGCGGGGGGGACAGATACGCAGTATTTT.

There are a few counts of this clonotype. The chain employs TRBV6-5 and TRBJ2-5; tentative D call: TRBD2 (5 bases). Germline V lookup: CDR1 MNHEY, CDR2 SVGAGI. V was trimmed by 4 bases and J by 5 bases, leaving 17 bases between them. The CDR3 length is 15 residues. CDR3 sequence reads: CASSSHQTTWETQYF. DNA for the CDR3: TGTGCCAGCAGTTCCCACCAGACTACTTGGGAGACCCAGTACTTC.

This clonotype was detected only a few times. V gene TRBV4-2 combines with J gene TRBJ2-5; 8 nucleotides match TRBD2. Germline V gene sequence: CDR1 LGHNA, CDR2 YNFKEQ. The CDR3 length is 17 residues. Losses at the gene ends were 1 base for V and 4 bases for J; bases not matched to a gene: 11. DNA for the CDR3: TGTGCCAGCAGCCAAGGAGAGCGGGGGTGGTATTTAGAGACCCAGTACTTC. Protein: CASSQGERGWYLETQYF.